Listed below are T cell receptor beta chains from one sample, sequenced in a study of blood T cell repertoires in COVID-19. The repertoire was sequenced with immunoSEQ multiplex PCR; TCRdb's copy has only in-frame clones and lacks some. This table holds tens of thousands of clones, 80% to 90% found once. What was sequenced was peripheral blood. These receptors originate from a woman aged 80 or older with COVID-19, enrolled during active disease. Each CDR3 is given with its conserved first and last residue. A D gene is named only where the DNA matches it firmly. Expanded clones get a size class; other rows say once, few or many, or leave the size out.

d_gene	j_gene	abundance	v_gene	CDR3aa	CDR3nt
-	TRBJ1-1	-	TRBV14	CASSPSRGRETEAFF	TGTGCCAGCAGCCCAAGTCGAGGGAGGGAGACTGAAGCTTTCTTT
-	TRBJ1-1	-	TRBV3-1/TRBV3-2	CASSQGDTRGAFF	TGTGCCAGCAGCCAGGGGGACACGAGAGGAGCTTTCTTT
-	TRBJ1-4	-	TRBV25-1	CASSPGQPTNEKLFF	TGTGCCAGCAGTCCTGGACAGCCAACTAATGAAAAACTGTTTTTT
-	TRBJ2-4	-	TRBV19	CASSIGSGFEAKNIQYF	TGTGCCAGTAGTATAGGGTCCGGGTTTGAGGCCAAAAACATTCAGTACTTC
-	TRBJ1-1	-	TRBV13	CASSLRVTEAFF	TGTGCCAGCAGCTTACGAGTCACTGAAGCTTTCTTT
-	TRBJ2-1	-	TRBV5-8	CASSLEGAQFF	TGTGCCAGCAGCTTGGAAGGGGCGCAGTTCTTC
-	TRBJ1-1	-	TRBV5-4	CASSLGARNTEAFF	TGTGCCAGCAGTCTGGGGGCACGGAACACTGAAGCTTTCTTT
-	TRBJ2-7	-	TRBV12-5	CASGRGGHEQYF	TGTGCTAGTGGTCGGGGTGGGCACGAGCAGTACTTC
TRBD1	TRBJ2-1	-	TRBV3-1/TRBV3-2	CASSQEFWKGARQGYEQFF	TGTGCCAGCAGCCAAGAATTTTGGAAGGGGGCGCGCCAGGGCTATGAGCAGTTCTTC
-	TRBJ1-1	-	TRBV5-1	CASSSGRSLNTEAFF	TGCGCCAGCAGTTCGGGTAGGTCCCTGAACACTGAAGCTTTCTTT
-	TRBJ1-2	-	TRBV27	CASSWRASSYGYTF	TGTGCCAGCAGTTGGCGGGCCAGCTCCTATGGCTACACCTTC
-	TRBJ2-7	-	TRBV3-1/TRBV3-2	CASSQVPYEQYF	TGTGCCAGCAGCCAAGTCCCTTACGAGCAGTACTTC
-	TRBJ1-2	-	TRBV7-9	CASSLLGDYGYTF	TGTGCCAGCAGCTTACTAGGCGACTATGGCTACACCTTC
TRBD1	TRBJ1-1	-	TRBV10-2	CASIPDREGTEAFF	TGCGCCAGCATTCCCGACAGGGAAGGGACTGAAGCTTTCTTT
-	TRBJ1-4	-	TRBV12-3/TRBV12-4	CASSFQINEKLFF	TGTGCCAGCAGTTTTCAGATTAATGAAAAACTGTTTTTT
-	TRBJ2-3	-	TRBV10-3	CAITTDTDTQYF	TGTGCCATCACGACAGACACAGATACGCAGTATTTT
TRBD2	TRBJ2-2	once	TRBV3-1/TRBV3-2	CASSQRGGTGELFF	TGTGCCAGCAGCCAACGGGGGGGGACCGGGGAGCTGTTTTTT
TRBD1	TRBJ1-2	-	TRBV5-4	CASSSSRDSLGNYGYTF	TGTGCCAGCAGCTCGTCCCGGGACAGTCTTGGTAACTATGGCTACACCTTC
-	TRBJ1-6	-	TRBV28	CASSSPGRGRTNF	TGTGCCAGCAGTTCGCCCGGGAGGGGCCGAACTAACTTT
-	TRBJ2-2	few	TRBV9	CASAPQAVDGELFF	TGTGCCAGCGCCCCACAGGCAGTAGACGGGGAGCTGTTTTTT
-	TRBJ2-1	-	TRBV5-1	CASSLDWSSYNEQFF	TGCGCCAGCAGCTTGGACTGGAGCTCCTACAATGAGCAGTTCTTC
-	TRBJ2-7	-	TRBV18	CASSLYREDPKRGYEQYF	TGTGCCAGCTCATTATACAGGGAAGACCCCAAGAGGGGCTACGAGCAGTACTTC
-	TRBJ2-2	-	TRBV3-1/TRBV3-2	CASRAGHAGELFF	TGTGCCAGCCGGGCAGGGCACGCCGGGGAGCTGTTTTTT
-	TRBJ1-1	few	TRBV14	CASSPRTVMNTEAFF	TGTGCCAGCAGCCCGAGGACAGTAATGAACACTGAAGCTTTCTTT
-	TRBJ2-7	-	TRBV3-1/TRBV3-2	CASSGGNEQYF	TGTGCCAGCAGTGGGGGCAACGAGCAGTACTTC
-	TRBJ2-7	-	TRBV9	CASSVAFGDEQYF	TGTGCCAGCAGCGTAGCTTTTGGAGACGAGCAGTACTTC
-	TRBJ2-1	-	TRBV7-9	CASSLIINEQFF	TGTGCCAGCAGCTTAATTATCAATGAGCAGTTCTTC
-	TRBJ2-5	-	TRBV21-1	CASSARQTQETQYF	TGTGCCAGCAGCGCCCGACAGACCCAAGAGACCCAGTACTTC
-	TRBJ1-3	-	TRBV7-8	CASSFGTSGNTIYF	TGTGCCAGCAGCTTTGGGACATCTGGAAACACCATATATTTT
-	TRBJ2-2	once	TRBV6-5	CASSYSTGNTGELFF	TGTGCCAGCAGTTACTCGACAGGGAACACCGGGGAGCTGTTTTTT
TRBD1	TRBJ1-1	-	TRBV15	CATSRRTGAGVTEAFF	TGTGCCACCAGCAGGAGGACAGGGGCAGGGGTCACTGAAGCTTTCTTT
-	TRBJ2-7	-	TRBV19	CASSRGLFYEQYF	TGTGCCAGTAGTCGTGGACTGTTCTACGAGCAGTACTTC
TRBD1	TRBJ1-1	-	TRBV25-1	CASSEFRGQVAEAFF	TGTGCCAGCAGTGAATTTAGGGGGCAGGTCGCTGAAGCTTTCTTT
-	TRBJ1-2	-	TRBV6-5	CASSRAGITNYGYTF	TGTGCCAGCAGTCGGGCAGGGATAACTAACTATGGCTACACCTTC
-	TRBJ2-7	-	TRBV19	CASSSGGNSYEQYF	TGTGCCAGTAGTTCTGGGGGGAACTCCTACGAGCAGTACTTC
TRBD1	TRBJ1-2	-	TRBV18	CASSRARGDYGYTF	TGTGCCAGCTCACGGGCCAGGGGGGACTATGGCTACACCTTC
-	TRBJ2-7	-	TRBV23-1	CASSQCNEAPGSYEQYF	TGCGCCAGCAGTCAATGTAACGAGGCGCCCGGCTCCTACGAGCAGTACTTC
-	TRBJ1-1	-	TRBV5-1	CASGREMNTEAFF	TGCGCCAGCGGACGGGAGATGAACACTGAAGCTTTCTTT
-	TRBJ2-7	few	TRBV7-2	CASSVGGGSSYEQYF	TGTGCCAGCAGCGTGGGAGGGGGGAGCTCCTACGAGCAGTACTTC
TRBD1	TRBJ1-5	-	TRBV6-2/TRBV6-3	CASSWTGGYNQPQHF	TGTGCCAGCAGTTGGACAGGGGGTTACAATCAGCCCCAGCATTTT
TRBD1	TRBJ1-5	-	TRBV19	CASSIERDRGFQPQHF	TGTGCCAGTAGTATTGAGCGGGACAGGGGGTTTCAGCCCCAGCATTTT
-	TRBJ2-7	-	TRBV6-5	CASSYSGTGSSREQYF	TGTGCCAGCAGTTACTCAGGAACAGGGTCATCTAGGGAGCAGTACTTC
TRBD1	TRBJ1-1	once	TRBV29-1	CSARQGINTEAFF	TGCAGCGCCAGACAGGGGATTAACACTGAAGCTTTCTTT
TRBD1	TRBJ2-6	-	TRBV5-4	CASSPRRDRRPGANVLTF	TGTGCCAGCAGCCCAAGGCGGGACAGGAGGCCCGGGGCCAACGTCCTGACTTTC
-	TRBJ1-2	-	TRBV4-2	CASSQDLTNYGYTF	TGTGCCAGCAGCCAAGATCTAACTAACTATGGCTACACCTTC
TRBD2	TRBJ2-3	-	TRBV2	CASSVGGSGGADTQYF	TGTGCCAGCAGTGTAGGTGGTAGCGGGGGGGCAGATACGCAGTATTTT
TRBD2	TRBJ2-1	-	TRBV6-1	CASSEGLGLAGGQDNEQFF	TGTGCCAGCAGTGAAGGTTTGGGACTAGCGGGGGGCCAGGACAATGAGCAGTTCTTC
-	TRBJ1-3	-	TRBV3-1/TRBV3-2	CASSQGLQGYGAGNTIYF	TGTGCCAGCAGCCAGGGTTTACAGGGTTATGGGGCTGGAAACACCATATATTTT
TRBD1	TRBJ2-2	-	TRBV19	CASYPGTGYTGELFF	TGTGCCAGCTACCCCGGGACAGGGTACACCGGGGAGCTGTTTTTT
TRBD2	TRBJ2-7	-	TRBV5-6	CASSLASGASYEQYF	TGTGCCAGCAGCTTGGCTAGCGGGGCCTCCTACGAGCAGTACTTC
TRBD1	TRBJ1-2	few	TRBV6-5	CASSRQGVGYTF	TGTGCCAGCAGTCGACAGGGGGTTGGCTACACCTTC
TRBD1	TRBJ1-5	-	TRBV7-9	CASSSGTGGGQPQHF	TGTGCCAGCAGCTCCGGGACAGGGGGCGGTCAGCCCCAGCATTTT
TRBD1	TRBJ1-5	-	TRBV2	CASRDRATQPQHF	TGTGCCAGCAGGGACAGGGCGACTCAGCCCCAGCATTTT
-	TRBJ2-3	-	TRBV24-1	CATSGGYGADTQYF	TGTGCCACCAGTGGAGGCTATGGCGCAGATACGCAGTATTTT